This T cell receptor beta chain was recorded in a study of Graves' ophthalmopathy and Graves' hyperthyroidism. Concerning this clonotype: Its antigen is as yet unknown.

General study points: Blood shared most expanded thyroid clonotypes above 0.001 frequency.

RNA transcripts served as template for amplifying TCR beta CDR3 sequences. Investigators did first-round RT-PCR with HTBI primers, then second-round multiplex PCR. TCRdb used MiXCR to reprocess the multiplex PCR reads, holding one entry per CDR3 protein. The repertoire holds about 740,000 distinct CDR3 sequences, with roughly 41% as singletons. Germline V gene lookup returns CDR1 MGHDK and CDR2 SYGVNS. The CDR3 spans 14 residues. J lost 5 bases, V lost 3 bases, and 6 bases had no gene match. The sequence came from an adult man with Graves' ophthalmopathy. The specimen was peripheral blood. The gene calls are TRBV25-1 and TRBJ2-7, with TRBD1 identical over 8 bases. This CDR3 is CASSDGTGTHEQYF. CDR3 coding DNA: TGTGCCAGCAGTGACGGGACAGGCACCCACGAGCAGTACTTC.